This T cell receptor (beta chain) was identified in a study of T cell changes during pregnancy in multiple sclerosis. CDR3 length: 14 amino acids. Germline CDR1 and CDR2: PRHDT and FYEKMQ (reference sequence). The J segment lost 2 bases and the V segment lost 5 bases, leaving 2 bases of the junction unmatched. Clones were sequenced by immunoSEQ multiplex PCR, and TCRdb holds only the in-frame ones, with some missing. This sample has approximately 80,000 clones, with roughly 93% found just once. This material consisted of peripheral blood, taken in the third trimester of pregnancy. This sequence originates from a female donor with multiple sclerosis, enrolled in a pregnancy study. The rearrangement joins TRBV13 to TRBJ2-1, with 8 bases matching TRBD2. The CDR3 sequence: CASSPGGAYNEQFF. CDR3 nucleotide sequence: TGTGCCAGCAGCCCCGGGGGGGCCTACAATGAGCAGTTCTTC.